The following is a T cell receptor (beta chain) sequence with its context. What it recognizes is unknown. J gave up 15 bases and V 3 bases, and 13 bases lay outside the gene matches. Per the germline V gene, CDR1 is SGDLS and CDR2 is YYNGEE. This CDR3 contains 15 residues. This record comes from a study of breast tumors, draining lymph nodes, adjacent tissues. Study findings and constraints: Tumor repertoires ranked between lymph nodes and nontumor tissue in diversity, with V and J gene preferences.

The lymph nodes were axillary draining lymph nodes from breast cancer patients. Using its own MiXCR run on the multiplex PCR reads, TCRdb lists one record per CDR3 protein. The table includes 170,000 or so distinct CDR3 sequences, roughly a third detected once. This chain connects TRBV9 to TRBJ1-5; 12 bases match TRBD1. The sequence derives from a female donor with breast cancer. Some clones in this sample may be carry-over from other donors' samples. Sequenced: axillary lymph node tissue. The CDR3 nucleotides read TGTGCCAGCAGCGGGGGACAGGGGGCTGGAGAGACCCCGCATTTT. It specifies CASSGGQGAGETPHF.